Below, one T cell receptor (beta chain) is given with its context. Its antigen is not known. The CDR3 is cut off 3 residues early in the read; its end comes from the germline J gene. The data originate from a study of T cells in women clearing cervical HPV infection. Notes on the study in general: Repertoire richness, not evenness, was significantly elevated in CIN3+ cases versus controls.

Using immunoSEQ multiplex PCR, the repertoire was profiled, and TCRdb retains in-frame clones only, with some absent. The sample data list around 46,000 clones. Between the trimmed V and J ends, which lost 4 bases and 6 bases, there was a span of 20 bases. Germline V CDR1 and CDR2: LNHDA, SQIVND (reference sequence). CDR3 length equals 16 residues. This rearrangement joins TRBV19 to TRBJ2-3; D gene ambiguous. Sample: blood buffy coat. The receptor's source is a woman between 18 and 70 years old with a cervical HPV16 infection that either progressed to CIN3+ or cleared (not recorded which). CDR3 bases read: TGTGCCAGTAGTACTATGGATCAGGTGTCCCGGGATACG. Translating gives CASSTMDQVSRDT. The whole CDR3 sequence is CASSTMDQVSRDTQYF.